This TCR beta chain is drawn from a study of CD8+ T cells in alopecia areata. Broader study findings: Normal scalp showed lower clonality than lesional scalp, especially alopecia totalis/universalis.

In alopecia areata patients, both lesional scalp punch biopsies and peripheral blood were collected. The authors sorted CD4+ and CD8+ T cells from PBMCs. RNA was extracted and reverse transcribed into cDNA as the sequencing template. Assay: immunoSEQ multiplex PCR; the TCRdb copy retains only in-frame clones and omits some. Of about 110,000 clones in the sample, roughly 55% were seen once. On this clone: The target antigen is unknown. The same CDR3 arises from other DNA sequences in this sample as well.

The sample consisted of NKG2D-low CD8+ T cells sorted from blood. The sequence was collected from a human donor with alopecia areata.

The CDR3 bases are TGCGCCAGCAGCCAAGTTGGGACTGGAAACACCATATATTTT. Encoded protein: CASSQVGTGNTIYF. The J gene is TRBJ1-3, the V gene TRBV4-1; D is unclear. Looked up from germline, CDR1 is MGHRA and CDR2 is YSYEKL. The CDR3 is 14 amino acids. Trimming took 1 base from V and 2 from J, leaving 6 bases between them.